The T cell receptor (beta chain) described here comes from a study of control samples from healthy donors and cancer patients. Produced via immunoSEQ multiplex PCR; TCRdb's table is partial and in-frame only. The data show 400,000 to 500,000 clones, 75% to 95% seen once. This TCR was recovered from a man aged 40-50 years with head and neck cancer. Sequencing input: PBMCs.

CDR3: CASSPFIFQGNTIYF. CDR3 bases: TGTGCCAGCAGCCCATTTATCTTTCAAGGAAACACCATATATTTT. The J gene is TRBJ1-3, the V gene TRBV7-2; D gene unclear. The CDR3 sequence is 15 residues long. CDR1 is SGHTA and CDR2 is FQGNSA in the germline V gene. V gave up 5 bases and J gave up 4 bases, with 15 bases separating them.